Sequencing of this TCR beta chain was carried out in a study of T cell repertoires in cytomegalovirus infection. About the research overall: Both CMV infection and a matching HLA type were indicated by public TCR beta signatures.

TCRdb independently ran MiXCR on the reads; one entry per CDR3 protein. The sample consists of fewer than 650,000 distinct CDR3 sequences, approximately 40% of them appearing once. General observations from the study: HLA-C-restricted CMV clonotypes gave the most frequent clonotype in two of eight donors.

Regarding this clonotype: Its target is unknown.

Looked up from germline, CDR1 is LNHDA and CDR2 is SQIVND (reference sequence). The CDR3 has 12 amino acids. The germline V and J ends were trimmed by 0 bases and 7 bases, with 4 bases remaining between them. The chain is built from TRBV19 and TRBJ2-1; no firm D call. The sequencing used cultured PBMCs, collected from culture after CMV antigen stimulation. The TCR was taken from a human donor in good health (CMV status not recorded). Some clones in this sample may be carry-over from other donors' samples. DNA for the CDR3: TGTGCCAGTAGTATAGACCGGAATGAGCAGTTCTTC. Protein: CASSIDRNEQFF.